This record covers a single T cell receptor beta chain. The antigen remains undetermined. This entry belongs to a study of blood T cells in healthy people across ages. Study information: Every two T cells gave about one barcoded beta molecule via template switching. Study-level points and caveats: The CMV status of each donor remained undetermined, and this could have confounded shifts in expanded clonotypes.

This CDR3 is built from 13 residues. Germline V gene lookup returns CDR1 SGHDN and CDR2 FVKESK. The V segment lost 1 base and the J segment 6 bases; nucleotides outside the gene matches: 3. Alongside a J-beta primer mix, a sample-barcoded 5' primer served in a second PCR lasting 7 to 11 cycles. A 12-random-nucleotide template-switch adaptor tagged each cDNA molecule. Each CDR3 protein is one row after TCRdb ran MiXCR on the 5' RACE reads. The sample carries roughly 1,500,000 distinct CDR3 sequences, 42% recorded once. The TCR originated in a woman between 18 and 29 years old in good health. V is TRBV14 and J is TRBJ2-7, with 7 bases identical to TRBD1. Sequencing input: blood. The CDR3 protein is CASSQAGGSEQYF. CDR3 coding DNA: TGTGCCAGCAGCCAAGCAGGGGGAAGCGAGCAGTACTTC.